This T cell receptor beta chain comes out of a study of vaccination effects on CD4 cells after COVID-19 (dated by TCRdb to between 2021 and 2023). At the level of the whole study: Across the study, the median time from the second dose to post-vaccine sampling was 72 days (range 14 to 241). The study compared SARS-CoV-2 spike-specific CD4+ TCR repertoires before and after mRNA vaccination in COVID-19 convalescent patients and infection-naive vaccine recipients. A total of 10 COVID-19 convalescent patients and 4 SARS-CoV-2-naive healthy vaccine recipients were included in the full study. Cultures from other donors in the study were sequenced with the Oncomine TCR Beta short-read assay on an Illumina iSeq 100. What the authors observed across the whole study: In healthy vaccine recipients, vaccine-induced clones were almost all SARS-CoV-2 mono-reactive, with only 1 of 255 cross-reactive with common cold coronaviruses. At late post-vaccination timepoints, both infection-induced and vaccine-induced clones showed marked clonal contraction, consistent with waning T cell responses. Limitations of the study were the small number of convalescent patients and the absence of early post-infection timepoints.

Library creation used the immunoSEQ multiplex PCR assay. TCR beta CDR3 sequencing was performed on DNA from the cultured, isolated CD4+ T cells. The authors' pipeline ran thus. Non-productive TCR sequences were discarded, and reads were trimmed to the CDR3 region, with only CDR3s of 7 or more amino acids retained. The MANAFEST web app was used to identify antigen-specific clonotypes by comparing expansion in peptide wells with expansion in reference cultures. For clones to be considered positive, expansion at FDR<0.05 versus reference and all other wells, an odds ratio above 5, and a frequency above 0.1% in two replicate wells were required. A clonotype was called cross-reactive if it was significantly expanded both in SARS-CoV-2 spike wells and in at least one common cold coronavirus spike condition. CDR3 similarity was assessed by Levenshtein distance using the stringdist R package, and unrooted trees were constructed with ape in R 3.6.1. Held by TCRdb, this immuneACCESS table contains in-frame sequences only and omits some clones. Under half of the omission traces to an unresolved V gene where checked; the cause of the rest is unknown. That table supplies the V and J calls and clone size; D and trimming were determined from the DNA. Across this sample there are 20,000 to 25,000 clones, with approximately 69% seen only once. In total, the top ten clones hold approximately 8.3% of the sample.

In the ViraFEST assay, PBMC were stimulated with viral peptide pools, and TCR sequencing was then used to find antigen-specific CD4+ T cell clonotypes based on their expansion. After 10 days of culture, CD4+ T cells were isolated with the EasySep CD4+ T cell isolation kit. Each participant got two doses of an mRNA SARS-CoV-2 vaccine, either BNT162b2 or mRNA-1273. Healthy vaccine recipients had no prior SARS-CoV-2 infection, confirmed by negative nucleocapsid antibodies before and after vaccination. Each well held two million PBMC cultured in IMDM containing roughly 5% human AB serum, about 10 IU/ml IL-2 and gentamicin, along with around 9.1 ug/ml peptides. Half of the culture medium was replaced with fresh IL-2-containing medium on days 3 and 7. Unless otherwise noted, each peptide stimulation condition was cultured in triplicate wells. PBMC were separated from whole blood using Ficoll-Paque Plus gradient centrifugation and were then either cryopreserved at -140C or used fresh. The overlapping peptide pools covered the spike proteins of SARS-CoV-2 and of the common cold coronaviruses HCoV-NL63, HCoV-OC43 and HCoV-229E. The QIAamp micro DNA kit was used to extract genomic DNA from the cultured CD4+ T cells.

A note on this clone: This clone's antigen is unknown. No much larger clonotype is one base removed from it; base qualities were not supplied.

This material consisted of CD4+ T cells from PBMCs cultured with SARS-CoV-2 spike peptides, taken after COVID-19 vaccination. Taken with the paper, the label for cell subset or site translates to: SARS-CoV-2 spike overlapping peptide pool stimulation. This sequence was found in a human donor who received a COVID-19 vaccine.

The sequence in DNA is TGTGCCAGCAGCTTTGGCGGGATCGCTGAAGCTTTCTTT. The resulting protein is CASSFGGIAEAFF. The sequence is built from TRBV11-2 and TRBJ1-1; there is no confident call for the D gene. Including the terminal cysteine and phenylalanine, the CDR3 comprises 13 residues. The CDR3 DNA has 39 bases and is translated from base 1. V drops 3 bases and J drops 6 bases, leaving 11 bases in between. Reading the germline V gene gives CDR1 SGHAT and CDR2 FQNNGV. The full variable domain, completed from the reference TRBV11-2 and TRBJ1-1 proteins outside the CDR3, reads EAGVAQSPRYKIIEKRQSVAFWCNPISGHATLYWYQQILGQGPKLLIQFQNNGVVDDSQLPKDRFSAERLKGVDSTLKIQPAKLEDSAVYLCASSFGGIAEAFFGQGTRLTVV.